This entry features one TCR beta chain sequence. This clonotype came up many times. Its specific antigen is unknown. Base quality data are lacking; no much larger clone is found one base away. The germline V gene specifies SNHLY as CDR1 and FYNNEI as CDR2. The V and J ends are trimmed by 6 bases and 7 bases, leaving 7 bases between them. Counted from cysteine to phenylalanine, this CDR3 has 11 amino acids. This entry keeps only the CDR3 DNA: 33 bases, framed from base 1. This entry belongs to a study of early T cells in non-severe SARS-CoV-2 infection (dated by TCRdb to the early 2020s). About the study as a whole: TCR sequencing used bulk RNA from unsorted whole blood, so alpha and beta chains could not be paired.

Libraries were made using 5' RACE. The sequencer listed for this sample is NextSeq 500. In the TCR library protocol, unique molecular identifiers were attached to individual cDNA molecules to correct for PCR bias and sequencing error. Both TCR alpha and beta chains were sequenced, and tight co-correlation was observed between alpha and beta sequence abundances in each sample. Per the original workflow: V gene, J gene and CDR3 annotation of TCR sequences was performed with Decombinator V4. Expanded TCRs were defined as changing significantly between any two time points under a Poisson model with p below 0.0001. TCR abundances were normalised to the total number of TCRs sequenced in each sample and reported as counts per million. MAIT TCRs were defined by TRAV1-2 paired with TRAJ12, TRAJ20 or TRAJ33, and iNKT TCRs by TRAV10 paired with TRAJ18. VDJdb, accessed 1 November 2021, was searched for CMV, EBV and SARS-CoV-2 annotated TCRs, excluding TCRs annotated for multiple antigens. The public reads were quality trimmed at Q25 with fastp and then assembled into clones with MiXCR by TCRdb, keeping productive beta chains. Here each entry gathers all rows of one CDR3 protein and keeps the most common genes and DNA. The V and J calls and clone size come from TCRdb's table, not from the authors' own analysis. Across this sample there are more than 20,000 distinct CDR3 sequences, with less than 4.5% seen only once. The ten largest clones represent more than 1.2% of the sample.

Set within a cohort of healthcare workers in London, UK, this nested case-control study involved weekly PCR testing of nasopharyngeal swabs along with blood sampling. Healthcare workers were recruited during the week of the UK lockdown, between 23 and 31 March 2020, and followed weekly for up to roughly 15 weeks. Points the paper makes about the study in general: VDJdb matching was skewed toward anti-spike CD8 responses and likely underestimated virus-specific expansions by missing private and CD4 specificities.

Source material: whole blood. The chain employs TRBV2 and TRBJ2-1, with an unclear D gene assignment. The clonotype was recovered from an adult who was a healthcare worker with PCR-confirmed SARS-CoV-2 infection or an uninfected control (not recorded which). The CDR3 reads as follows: CASSYENEQFF. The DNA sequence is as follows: TGTGCCAGCAGCTATGAGAATGAGCAGTTCTTC.